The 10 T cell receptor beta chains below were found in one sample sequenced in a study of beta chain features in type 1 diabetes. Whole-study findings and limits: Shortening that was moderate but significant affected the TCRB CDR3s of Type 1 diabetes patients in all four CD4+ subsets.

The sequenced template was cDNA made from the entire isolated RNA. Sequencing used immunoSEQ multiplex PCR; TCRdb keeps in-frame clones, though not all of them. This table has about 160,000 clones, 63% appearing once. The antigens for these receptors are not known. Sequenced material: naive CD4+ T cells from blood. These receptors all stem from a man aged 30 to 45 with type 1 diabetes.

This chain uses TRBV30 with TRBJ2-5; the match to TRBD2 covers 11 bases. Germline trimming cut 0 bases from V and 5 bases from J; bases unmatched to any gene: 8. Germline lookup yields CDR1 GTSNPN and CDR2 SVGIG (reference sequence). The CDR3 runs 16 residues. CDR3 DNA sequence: TGTGCCTGGAGTGTACTAGGTAGCGGGGGGGCCGAGACCCAGTACTTC. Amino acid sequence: CAWSVLGSGGAETQYF.

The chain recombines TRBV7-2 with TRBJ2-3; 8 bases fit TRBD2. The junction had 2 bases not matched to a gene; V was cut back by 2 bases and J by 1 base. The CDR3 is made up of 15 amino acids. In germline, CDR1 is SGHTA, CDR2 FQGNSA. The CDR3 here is CASSLMRGGTDTQYF. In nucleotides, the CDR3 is TGTGCCAGCAGCTTAATGCGGGGGGGCACAGATACGCAGTATTTT.

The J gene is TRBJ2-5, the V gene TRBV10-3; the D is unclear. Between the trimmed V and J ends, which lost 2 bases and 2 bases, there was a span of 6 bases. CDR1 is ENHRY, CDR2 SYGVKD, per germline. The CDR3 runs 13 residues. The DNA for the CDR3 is TGTGCCATCAGTGAGAGGGATCAAGAGACCCAGTACTTC. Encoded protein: CAISERDQETQYF.

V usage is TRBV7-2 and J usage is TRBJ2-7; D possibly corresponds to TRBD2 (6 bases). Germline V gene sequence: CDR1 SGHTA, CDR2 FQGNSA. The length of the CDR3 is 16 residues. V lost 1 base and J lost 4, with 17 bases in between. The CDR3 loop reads CASSLEQRARWYEQYF. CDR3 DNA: TGTGCCAGCAGCTTAGAACAGCGGGCGCGTTGGTACGAGCAGTACTTC.

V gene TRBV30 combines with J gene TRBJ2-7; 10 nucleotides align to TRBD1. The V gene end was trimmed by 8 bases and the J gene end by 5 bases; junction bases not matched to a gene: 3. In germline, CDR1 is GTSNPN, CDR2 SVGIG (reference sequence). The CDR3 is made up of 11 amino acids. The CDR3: CALGTGDEQYF. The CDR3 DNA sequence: TGTGCCCTCGGGACAGGGGACGAGCAGTACTTC.

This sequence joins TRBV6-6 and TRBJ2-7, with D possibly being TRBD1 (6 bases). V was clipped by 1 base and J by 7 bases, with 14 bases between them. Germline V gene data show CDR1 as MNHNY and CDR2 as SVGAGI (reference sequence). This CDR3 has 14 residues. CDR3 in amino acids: CASSYYDLRGEQYF. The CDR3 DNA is TGTGCCAGCAGTTACTATGACCTGAGGGGGGAGCAGTACTTC.

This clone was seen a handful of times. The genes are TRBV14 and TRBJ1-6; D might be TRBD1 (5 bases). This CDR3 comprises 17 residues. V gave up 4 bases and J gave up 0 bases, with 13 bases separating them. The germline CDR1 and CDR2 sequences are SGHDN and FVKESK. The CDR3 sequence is CASSRGRESSYNSPLHF. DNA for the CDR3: TGTGCCAGCAGCCGCGGCAGGGAAAGCTCCTATAATTCACCCCTCCACTTT.

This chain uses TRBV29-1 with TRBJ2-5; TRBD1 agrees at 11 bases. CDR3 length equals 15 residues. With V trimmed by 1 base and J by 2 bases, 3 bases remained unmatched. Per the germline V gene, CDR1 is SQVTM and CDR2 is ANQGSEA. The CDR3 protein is CSVEGGDRGQETQYF. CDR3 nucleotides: TGCAGCGTTGAAGGAGGGGACAGGGGGCAAGAGACCCAGTACTTC.

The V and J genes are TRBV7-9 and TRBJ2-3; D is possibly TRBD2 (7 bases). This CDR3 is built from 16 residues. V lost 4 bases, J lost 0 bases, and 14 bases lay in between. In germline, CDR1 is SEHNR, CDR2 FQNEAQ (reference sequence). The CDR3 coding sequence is TGTGCCAGCAGCTCCACAGGGACTATTAGCACAGATACGCAGTATTTT. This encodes CASSSTGTISTDTQYF.

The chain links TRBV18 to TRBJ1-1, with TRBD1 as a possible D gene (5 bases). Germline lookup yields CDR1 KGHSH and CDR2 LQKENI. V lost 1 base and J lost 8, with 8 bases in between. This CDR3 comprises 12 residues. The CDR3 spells CASSPLRTEAFF. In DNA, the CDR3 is TGTGCCAGCTCACCACTTCGGACAGAAGCTTTCTTT.